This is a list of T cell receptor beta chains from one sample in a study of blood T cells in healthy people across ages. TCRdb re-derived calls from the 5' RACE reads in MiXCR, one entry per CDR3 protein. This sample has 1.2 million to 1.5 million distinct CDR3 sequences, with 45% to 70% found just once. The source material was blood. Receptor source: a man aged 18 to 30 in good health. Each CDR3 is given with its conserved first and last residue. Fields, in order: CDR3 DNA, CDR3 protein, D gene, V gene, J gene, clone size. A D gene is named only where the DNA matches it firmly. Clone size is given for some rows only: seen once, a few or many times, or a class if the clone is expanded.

CDR3nt: TGTGCCAGCAGCTTAGTTATGGATAGCGAAGCGTTCTTC
CDR3aa: CASSLVMDSEAFF
d_gene: NA
v_gene: TRBV7-9
j_gene: TRBJ2-1
abundance: NA

CDR3nt: TGCGCCAGCAGCACCCCTGGGACGGGATCCTACGAGCAGTACTTC
CDR3aa: CASSTPGTGSYEQYF
d_gene: NA
v_gene: TRBV4-1
j_gene: TRBJ2-7
abundance: few

CDR3nt: TGCAGTGCGCTCGGGAATTCACCCCTCCACTTT
CDR3aa: CSALGNSPLHF
d_gene: NA
v_gene: TRBV20-1
j_gene: TRBJ1-6
abundance: once

CDR3nt: TGTGCCAGCTCAACAATGGGAGAGACCCAGTACTTC
CDR3aa: CASSTMGETQYF
d_gene: NA
v_gene: TRBV18
j_gene: TRBJ2-5
abundance: NA

CDR3nt: TGTGCCAGCAGCTTAGCGCGGTCTGGCGGGAGAAATTCAGATACGCAGTATTTT
CDR3aa: CASSLARSGGRNSDTQYF
d_gene: TRBD2
v_gene: TRBV7-8
j_gene: TRBJ2-3
abundance: NA

CDR3nt: TGTGCCACCCAAAACACAGAGCCCATGGCAGATACGCAGTATTTT
CDR3aa: CATQNTEPMADTQYF
d_gene: NA
v_gene: TRBV15
j_gene: TRBJ2-3
abundance: few

CDR3nt: TGTGCCAGCAGTTTGGTAGGGAACGGACTAGCGGGAGGGCCACTGTACTTC
CDR3aa: CASSLVGNGLAGGPLYF
d_gene: TRBD2
v_gene: TRBV27
j_gene: TRBJ2-7
abundance: NA

CDR3nt: TGTGCCAGCAGTTACGTAGAGGGTCTGGACAATGAGCAGTTCTTC
CDR3aa: CASSYVEGLDNEQFF
d_gene: NA
v_gene: TRBV6-6
j_gene: TRBJ2-1
abundance: NA

CDR3nt: TGTGCCAGCAGGGACAGGGTAAACGTCCAAGAGACCCAGTACTTC
CDR3aa: CASRDRVNVQETQYF
d_gene: TRBD1
v_gene: TRBV2
j_gene: TRBJ2-5
abundance: NA

CDR3nt: TGTGCCAGCAGCCCACACCGGACCGGCTTTGATGAGCAGTTCTTC
CDR3aa: CASSPHRTGFDEQFF
d_gene: NA
v_gene: TRBV3-1
j_gene: TRBJ2-1
abundance: NA

CDR3nt: TGTGCCACCAGTTCCGGGGGGCAATTTCCAGAGACCCGGTACTTC
CDR3aa: CATSSGGQFPETRYF
d_gene: NA
v_gene: TRBV24-1
j_gene: TRBJ2-5
abundance: NA

CDR3nt: TGTGCCAGCAGCTCGCCAACCTGGAAAATAGCGGGGAGGCTGACCTACGAGCAGTACTTC
CDR3aa: CASSSPTWKIAGRLTYEQYF
d_gene: TRBD2
v_gene: TRBV11-2
j_gene: TRBJ2-7
abundance: NA

CDR3nt: TGTGCCAGCAGTTTTCTGGGCTCCTACGAGCAGTACTTC
CDR3aa: CASSFLGSYEQYF
d_gene: NA
v_gene: TRBV5-1
j_gene: TRBJ2-7
abundance: many

CDR3nt: TGTGCCGTCAAGGGGGCGCAGGGGTTGGAGCCAGATACGCAGTATTTT
CDR3aa: CAVKGAQGLEPDTQYF
d_gene: TRBD1
v_gene: TRBV11-2
j_gene: TRBJ2-3
abundance: NA

CDR3nt: TGCGCCAGCAGCCAAGTGCTCTTGGGGGATACGCAGTATTTT
CDR3aa: CASSQVLLGDTQYF
d_gene: NA
v_gene: TRBV4-3
j_gene: TRBJ2-3
abundance: NA

CDR3nt: TGCGCCAGCAGCTGGAAACAGGGGAACACAGATACGCAGTATTTT
CDR3aa: CASSWKQGNTDTQYF
d_gene: TRBD1
v_gene: TRBV5-1
j_gene: TRBJ2-3
abundance: once

CDR3nt: TGTGCTACCACCGTCGGGACGACAGGGAACGGCTACACCTTC
CDR3aa: CATTVGTTGNGYTF
d_gene: TRBD1
v_gene: TRBV6-5
j_gene: TRBJ1-2
abundance: few

CDR3nt: TGTGCCAGCAGCTTAGCGGACAGGCCGGATTGGGAGCAGTACTTC
CDR3aa: CASSLADRPDWEQYF
d_gene: TRBD1
v_gene: TRBV7-9
j_gene: TRBJ2-7
abundance: NA

CDR3nt: TGTGCCGTAGACAGCGATACGCAGTATTTT
CDR3aa: CAVDSDTQYF
d_gene: NA
v_gene: TRBV6-6
j_gene: TRBJ2-3
abundance: NA

CDR3nt: TGTGCCAGCAGTTTAGGTCGGACCGGGGAGCTGTTTTTT
CDR3aa: CASSLGRTGELFF
d_gene: NA
v_gene: TRBV7-9
j_gene: TRBJ2-2
abundance: NA

CDR3nt: TGTGCCAGCAGTTTTGGGGGGCCTGGCGGCTACACCTTC
CDR3aa: CASSFGGPGGYTF
d_gene: NA
v_gene: TRBV27
j_gene: TRBJ1-2
abundance: NA